Given below is one T cell receptor (beta chain) in context. The antigen is unknown. It was with a sample-barcoded 5' primer and a J-beta primer mix that a second PCR of roughly 7 to 12 cycles was run. Each of the cDNA molecules was tagged by a template-switch adaptor with 12 random nucleotides. Using its own MiXCR run on the 5' RACE reads, TCRdb lists one record per CDR3 protein. The profile shows roughly 640,000 distinct CDR3 sequences, approximately 30% of them singletons. Researchers collected roughly 9.8 milliliters of peripheral blood from every single donor. The data belong to a study of blood T cells in healthy people across ages. This CDR3 contains 16 residues. Germline trimming cut 0 bases from V and 2 bases from J; bases unmatched to any gene: 4. In germline, CDR1 is LGHNA, CDR2 YSLEER. General observations from the study: Older age went with lower TCR beta diversity per million T cells, in a roughly linear way. The long-lived group displayed more naive CD4+ cells, plus higher diversity, than the aged donors did.

The TCR originated in a woman aged 80 or older in good health. The gene calls are TRBV4-3 and TRBJ2-7; 10 bases agree with TRBD1. The sample was blood. This chain's CDR3 is CASSQDRGQGAYEQYF. In DNA form, the CDR3 reads TGCGCCAGCAGCCAAGATCGTGGACAGGGGGCCTACGAGCAGTACTTC.